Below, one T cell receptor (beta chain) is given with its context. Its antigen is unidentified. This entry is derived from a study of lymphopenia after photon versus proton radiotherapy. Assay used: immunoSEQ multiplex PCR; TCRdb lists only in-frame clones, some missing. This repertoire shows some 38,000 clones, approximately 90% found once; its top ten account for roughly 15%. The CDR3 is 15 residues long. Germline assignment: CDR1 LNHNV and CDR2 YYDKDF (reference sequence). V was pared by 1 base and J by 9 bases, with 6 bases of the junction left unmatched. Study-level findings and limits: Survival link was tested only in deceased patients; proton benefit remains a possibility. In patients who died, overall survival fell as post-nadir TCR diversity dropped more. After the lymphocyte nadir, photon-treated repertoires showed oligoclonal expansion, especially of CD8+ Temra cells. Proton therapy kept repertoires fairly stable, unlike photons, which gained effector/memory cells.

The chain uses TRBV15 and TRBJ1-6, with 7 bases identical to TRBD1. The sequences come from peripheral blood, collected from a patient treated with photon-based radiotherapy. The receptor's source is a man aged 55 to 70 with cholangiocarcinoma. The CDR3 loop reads CATSRGGTDGSPLHF. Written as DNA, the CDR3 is TGTGCCACCAGCAGAGGGGGGACAGATGGTTCACCCCTCCACTTT.